This T cell receptor beta chain comes out of a study of metastatic and nonmetastatic thyroid tumors. For the study at large: Repertoires from blood and tumor or nodule tissue of malignant and benign thyroid patients were compared.

No patient had received any treatment before thyroid surgery. TCRdb re-analyzed the PCR reads through MiXCR. The sample yields 25,000 to 35,000 clones, more than 3.5% seen once. Study-level findings and limits: Malignant tumors reportedly showed significantly higher TCR beta diversity than benign nodules in both blood and tumor.

This clone was seen many times. Its specificity is unknown. The CDR3 covers 16 residues. V was pared by 3 bases and J by 5 bases, with 16 bases between. CDR1 and CDR2 (germline): MDHEN, SYDVKM. Specimen: blood. This receptor was identified in a female donor with papillary thyroid cancer or a benign thyroid nodule (not recorded which). Some clones in this sample may be carry-over from other donors' samples. The chain recombines TRBV28 with TRBJ1-4; possible D gene TRBD1, 6 bases. The CDR3 is CASSLGGGGVNEKLFF. CDR3 nucleotide sequence: TGTGCCAGCAGTTTGGGGGGGGGGGGCGTCAATGAAAAACTGTTTTTT.